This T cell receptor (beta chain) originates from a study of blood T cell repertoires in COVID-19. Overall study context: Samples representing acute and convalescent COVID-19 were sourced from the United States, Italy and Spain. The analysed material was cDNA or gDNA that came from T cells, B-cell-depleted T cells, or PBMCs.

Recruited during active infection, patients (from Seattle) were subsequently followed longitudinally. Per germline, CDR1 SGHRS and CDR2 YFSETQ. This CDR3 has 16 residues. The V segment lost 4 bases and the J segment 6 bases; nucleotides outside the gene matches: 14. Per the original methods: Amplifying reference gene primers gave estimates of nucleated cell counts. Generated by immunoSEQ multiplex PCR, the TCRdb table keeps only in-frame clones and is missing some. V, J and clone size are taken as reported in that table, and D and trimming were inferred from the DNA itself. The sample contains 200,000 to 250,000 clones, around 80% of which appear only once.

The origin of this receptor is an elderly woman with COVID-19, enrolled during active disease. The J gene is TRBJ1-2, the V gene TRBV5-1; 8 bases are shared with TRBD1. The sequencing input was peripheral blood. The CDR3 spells CASSTNPGGLGDGYTF. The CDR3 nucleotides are TGCGCCAGCAGCACTAACCCAGGGGGCCTGGGGGATGGCTACACCTTC.